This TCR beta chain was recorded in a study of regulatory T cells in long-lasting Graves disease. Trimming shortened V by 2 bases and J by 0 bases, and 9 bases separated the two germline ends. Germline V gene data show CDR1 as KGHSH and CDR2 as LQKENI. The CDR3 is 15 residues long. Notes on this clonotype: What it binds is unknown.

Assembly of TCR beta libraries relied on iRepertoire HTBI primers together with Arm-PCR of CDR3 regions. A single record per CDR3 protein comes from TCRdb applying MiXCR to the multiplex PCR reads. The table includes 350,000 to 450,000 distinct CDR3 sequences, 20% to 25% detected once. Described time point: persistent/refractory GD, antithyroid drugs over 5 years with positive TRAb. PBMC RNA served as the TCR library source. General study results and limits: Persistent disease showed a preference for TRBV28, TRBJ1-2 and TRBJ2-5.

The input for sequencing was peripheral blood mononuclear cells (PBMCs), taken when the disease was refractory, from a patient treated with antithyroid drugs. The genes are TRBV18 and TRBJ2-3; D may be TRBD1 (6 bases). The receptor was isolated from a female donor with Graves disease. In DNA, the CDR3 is TGTGCCAGCTCACCAAGCGGACAGAGCACAGATACGCAGTATTTT. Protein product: CASSPSGQSTDTQYF.